The 7 T cell receptor beta chains presented below share a single source sample, sequenced in a study of blood T cell repertoires in COVID-19. This table comes from immunoSEQ multiplex PCR, and its TCRdb copy is limited to in-frame clones, with some not included. The sample lists some 330,000 clones, roughly 80% seen once, with approximately 5.4% in the top ten. Sequenced sample: PBMCs or T cells enriched from blood (not recorded which). These receptors were collected from a woman between 50 and 59 years old who had recovered from COVID-19.

The CDR3, as DNA: TGCGCCAGCAGCTTGGCCAACGGGGGGGCTGGGGCCAACGTCCTGACTTTC. The encoded protein is CASSLANGGAGANVLTF. The chain carries TRBV5-1 and TRBJ2-6; 8 nucleotides align to TRBD2. The CDR3 contains 17 residues. The germline gives CDR1 SGHRS, CDR2 YFSETQ. Losses at the gene ends were 0 bases for V and 2 bases for J; bases not matched to a gene: 4. The full variable domain, in which reference TRBV5-1 and TRBJ2-6 provide the parts outside the CDR3, is KAGVTQTPRYLIKTRGQQVTLSCSPISGHRSVSWYQQTPGQGLQFLFEYFSETQRNKGNFPGRFSGRQFSNSRSEMNVSTLELGDSALYLCASSLANGGAGANVLTFGAGSRLTVL.

The chain joins TRBV27 to TRBJ1-2; 7 nucleotides align to TRBD1. The germline V gene encodes CDR1 MNHEY and CDR2 SMNVEV (reference sequence). There are 15 residues in the CDR3. The ends lost 0 bases at V and 4 bases at J; junction bases unmatched: 5. The CDR3 nucleotides read TGTGCCAGCAGTTTATCCAACAGGGGATCCTATGGCTACACCTTC. Amino acids: CASSLSNRGSYGYTF.

This clone showed up just a few times. The chain carries TRBV4-2 and TRBJ2-1; D is perhaps TRBD1 (6 bases). Germline V gene data show CDR1 as LGHNA and CDR2 as YNFKEQ. The CDR3 loop spans 13 amino acids. Trimming pared 6 bases from V and 5 bases from J, leaving 11 bases between. This CDR3 is CASSRGTNNEQFF. The CDR3 DNA is TGTGCCAGCAGTAGAGGGACAAACAATGAGCAGTTCTTC.

This sequence joins TRBV6-1 and TRBJ2-7; tentatively, D is TRBD1 (5 bases). Trimming removed 2 bases at V and 7 bases at J, with 15 bases between. The germline V gene encodes CDR1 MNHNS and CDR2 SASEGT. The CDR3 totals 14 residues. In nucleotides, the CDR3 is TGTGCCAGCAGTGAACCTAGGGCAGGGAAGGAGCAGTACTTC. It is translated as CASSEPRAGKEQYF.

CDR3 DNA: TGTGCCAGCAGCTCGGACAGGGGGCTTTATGGCTACACCTTC. Translation gives CASSSDRGLYGYTF. This rearrangement joins TRBV11-2 to TRBJ1-2; TRBD1 matches at 11 bases. J was trimmed by 5 bases and V by 4 bases; bases with no gene match: 3. Per the germline V gene, CDR1 is SGHAT and CDR2 is FQNNGV. This CDR3 contains 14 residues.

The chain carries TRBV6-5 and TRBJ1-2; D gene uncertain. CDR1 is MNHEY and CDR2 is SVGAGI in the germline V gene. The V and J ends lost 7 bases and 8 bases respectively, with 17 bases between them. CDR3 length equals 13 residues. CDR3 sequence (DNA): TGTGCCAGCAACCCCGCGGGCGGCCTGGGCTACACCTTC. This encodes CASNPAGGLGYTF.

The count of this clone is one. The gene calls are TRBV7-9 and TRBJ1-2, with 8 bases aligning to TRBD1. Trimming at V came to 1 base and at J to 8 bases, leaving 3 bases not matched to a gene. This CDR3 spans 13 amino acids. CDR1 and CDR2 (germline): SEHNR, FQNEAQ (reference sequence). DNA for the CDR3: TGTGCCAGCAGCTTAGGACAGGGGAGAGGCTACACCTTC. It specifies CASSLGQGRGYTF.